A selection of T cell receptor beta chains follows, all from one sample in a study of blood T cell repertoires in COVID-19. Profiling relied on immunoSEQ multiplex PCR, and the TCRdb table lists in-frame clones only, not all of them. The profile shows fewer than 250,000 clones, approximately 84% of them singletons. Sequencing used peripheral blood. These receptors were obtained from a man aged 40-49 years with acute or convalescent COVID-19. CDR3s include the opening cysteine and the closing phenylalanine or tryptophan. The order of the fields is J gene, V gene, CDR3 protein.

j_gene: TRBJ1-1; v_gene: TRBV5-6; CDR3aa: CASSLDGGARTEAFF
j_gene: TRBJ2-7; v_gene: TRBV7-8; CDR3aa: CASSLLRVEPYEQYF
j_gene: TRBJ1-2; v_gene: TRBV7-2; CDR3aa: CASSLGGSGASSYGYTF
j_gene: TRBJ1-1; v_gene: TRBV9; CDR3aa: CASSVGPDTEAFF
j_gene: TRBJ1-2; v_gene: TRBV5-8; CDR3aa: CASSGTENNYGYTF
j_gene: TRBJ2-1; v_gene: TRBV1; CDR3aa: CTSSQASGGAVYEQFF
j_gene: TRBJ2-4; v_gene: TRBV4-1; CDR3aa: CASSQPLHGRNIQYF
j_gene: TRBJ2-3; v_gene: TRBV3-1/TRBV3-2; CDR3aa: CASRPSEGTDTQYF
j_gene: TRBJ1-1; v_gene: TRBV7-2; CDR3aa: CASSLAGGTRVAFF
j_gene: TRBJ1-6; v_gene: TRBV29-1; CDR3aa: CSVSQGAYNSPLHF
j_gene: TRBJ1-3; v_gene: TRBV7-6; CDR3aa: CASSPDTGPGNTIYF
j_gene: TRBJ1-1; v_gene: TRBV6-2/TRBV6-3; CDR3aa: CASSYIGGDTEAFF
j_gene: TRBJ2-3; v_gene: TRBV7-9; CDR3aa: CASSLYRGGANTQYF
j_gene: TRBJ2-5; v_gene: TRBV7-9; CDR3aa: CASSLGGLAGQETQYF
j_gene: TRBJ2-7; v_gene: TRBV5-1; CDR3aa: CASSLTVSYEQYF
j_gene: TRBJ2-3; v_gene: TRBV19; CDR3aa: CASRGLAGSDTQYF
j_gene: TRBJ1-1; v_gene: TRBV10-2; CDR3aa: CASSESRQLNTEAFF
j_gene: TRBJ2-1; v_gene: TRBV6-6; CDR3aa: CASSYSIVGGDEQFF
j_gene: TRBJ1-1; v_gene: TRBV12-5; CDR3aa: CASGLTGTEAFF
j_gene: TRBJ2-1; v_gene: TRBV27; CDR3aa: CASSSNLAGGRSEQFF
j_gene: TRBJ1-6; v_gene: TRBV27; CDR3aa: CASRLDSSYNSPLHF
j_gene: TRBJ1-5; v_gene: TRBV7-8; CDR3aa: CASSTTGNNQPQHF
j_gene: TRBJ1-2; v_gene: TRBV5-6; CDR3aa: CASSNRQGARGYGYTF
j_gene: TRBJ2-5; v_gene: TRBV7-2; CDR3aa: CASSYRDSGETQYF
j_gene: TRBJ2-1; v_gene: TRBV6-4; CDR3aa: CASSDTSGEDEQFF
j_gene: TRBJ1-2; v_gene: TRBV3-1/TRBV3-2; CDR3aa: CASSQDIGQEGLGYTF
j_gene: TRBJ2-5; v_gene: TRBV7-8; CDR3aa: CASTGQRGTQETQYF
j_gene: TRBJ1-6; v_gene: TRBV19; CDR3aa: CASSVNGYNSPLHF
j_gene: TRBJ2-1; v_gene: TRBV28; CDR3aa: CASSRLAGGINNEQFF
j_gene: TRBJ2-1; v_gene: TRBV11-2; CDR3aa: CASSFQGRVPYNEQFF
j_gene: TRBJ2-5; v_gene: TRBV18; CDR3aa: CASSGLAGETQYF
j_gene: TRBJ2-3; v_gene: TRBV2; CDR3aa: CASSDTGYGTDTQYF
j_gene: TRBJ1-2; v_gene: TRBV28; CDR3aa: CASRPGFNYGYTF
j_gene: TRBJ1-2; v_gene: TRBV19; CDR3aa: CASSIPPWTGGDNYGYTF
j_gene: TRBJ2-7; v_gene: TRBV30; CDR3aa: CAWSVKGGGQVSYEQYF
j_gene: TRBJ1-5; v_gene: TRBV9; CDR3aa: CASSPSYDRETQPQHF
j_gene: TRBJ1-6; v_gene: TRBV19; CDR3aa: CASSIGGANSPLHF
j_gene: TRBJ1-4; v_gene: TRBV6-5; CDR3aa: CASSYSTDRREKLFF
j_gene: TRBJ1-6; v_gene: TRBV27; CDR3aa: CASSSTAGSGNSPLHF
j_gene: TRBJ1-4; v_gene: TRBV5-1; CDR3aa: CASSRPGGPNEKLFF
j_gene: TRBJ1-5; v_gene: TRBV6-2/TRBV6-3; CDR3aa: CASSFVTGLNQPQHF
j_gene: TRBJ2-2; v_gene: TRBV13; CDR3aa: CASVPSTGELFF
j_gene: TRBJ1-3; v_gene: TRBV20-1; CDR3aa: CSASPAGWAPGNTIYF
j_gene: TRBJ1-6; v_gene: TRBV5-1; CDR3aa: CASSLDSLNSPLHF
j_gene: TRBJ2-5; v_gene: TRBV5-4; CDR3aa: CASSIQTSVQETQYF
j_gene: TRBJ1-5; v_gene: TRBV6-4; CDR3aa: CASSAQPGFNQPQHF
j_gene: TRBJ1-5; v_gene: TRBV19; CDR3aa: CASRQDNQPQHF
j_gene: TRBJ1-6; v_gene: TRBV2; CDR3aa: CASRRTGDYNSPLHF
j_gene: TRBJ1-2; v_gene: TRBV30; CDR3aa: CAWTSGYGYTF
j_gene: TRBJ2-3; v_gene: TRBV7-2; CDR3aa: CASSSNRGPTTDTQYF
j_gene: TRBJ1-1; v_gene: TRBV4-1; CDR3aa: CASSLGVGSLNTEAFF
j_gene: TRBJ2-5; v_gene: TRBV10-1; CDR3aa: CASPGGGRVLPVETQYF
j_gene: TRBJ1-5; v_gene: TRBV5-1; CDR3aa: CASSLGGGGHQPQHF
j_gene: TRBJ1-1; v_gene: TRBV7-9; CDR3aa: CASSFHLRDTEAFF
j_gene: TRBJ1-3; v_gene: TRBV6-6; CDR3aa: CASSYDSYSGNTIYF
j_gene: TRBJ1-2; v_gene: TRBV5-8; CDR3aa: CASSLGGDVDYGYTF
j_gene: TRBJ1-2; v_gene: TRBV20-1; CDR3aa: CSASLQGAGYTF
j_gene: TRBJ1-1; v_gene: TRBV7-8; CDR3aa: CASSLEAGTEAFF
j_gene: TRBJ2-5; v_gene: TRBV10-3; CDR3aa: CAIRTSGGETQYF